The present T cell receptor beta chain was sequenced within a study of blood T cell repertoires in COVID-19. Background on the study: Collection of acute and convalescent COVID-19 samples took place in the United States, Italy and Spain.

The table lists this clone with a count of one. The V end was cut by 0 bases, the J end by 4 bases, with 10 bases between. Germline V lookup: CDR1 SGDLS, CDR2 YYNGEE. The CDR3 sequence is 14 residues long. TCRdb keeps only in-frame clones here, not all; method: immunoSEQ multiplex PCR. The data show a few hundred thousand clones, with roughly 85% seen just once and 3.6% held by the top ten. Sequencing was performed on peripheral blood. The V and J genes are TRBV9 and TRBJ1-2; D gene uncertain. The clonotype originates from a woman older than 75 with acute or convalescent COVID-19. The CDR3 sequence is CASSVGGGSYGYTF. The CDR3 bases are TGTGCCAGCAGCGTAGGGGGAGGGTCCTATGGCTACACCTTC.